This T cell receptor (beta chain) was captured in a study of human T cells and chemical hapten exposure. Study-wide results and caveats: More PT1 expanded TCRs went with higher patch test scores.

This CDR3 is 14 amino acids long. The V gene lost 2 bases and the J gene lost 7 bases, with 13 bases spanning the gap. The sample's time point: patch test 1, 2 weeks after DPC sensitization. As to treatment: therapeutic diphenylcyclopropenone sensitization with weekly scalp DPC. In every case, blood was obtained before the patch test was applied. Non-pregnant alopecia patients aged 18 to 70, suitable for DPC therapy. A remark on this clonotype: No antigen is known for it.

The authors' processing: Individual samples carried between about 20,000 and 700,000 TCRs, with 80,000 to 100,000 as the median. TCRdb processed the RACE reads anew with MiXCR; each CDR3 protein has one entry. The V and J calls here are based on TCRdb, not the publication. The sample contains 150,000 to 200,000 distinct CDR3 sequences, approximately 15% of which appear only once. Source: whole blood, taken in connection with sensitization to the hapten diphenylcyclopropenone (DPC). The TCR was taken from a young woman with alopecia areata. Some clones in this sample may be carry-over from other donors' samples. The chain has TRBV12-3 or TRBV12-4 and TRBJ2-3; a weak D match, TRBD2 (6 bases). DNA for the CDR3: TGTGCCAGCAGTTTATTGATCGGGAGTCATACGCAGTATTTT. This codes for CASSLLIGSHTQYF.